The rows below give T cell receptor beta chains drawn from one sample of a study of patients and donors after allogeneic stem cell transplantation. From the RT-PCR reads, TCRdb called clonotypes with MiXCR, one entry per CDR3 protein. The sample lists hundreds of thousands of distinct CDR3 sequences; more than 15% were seen once. The specimen sequenced was blood, either unsorted or a sorted T cell fraction (not recorded which). The receptors were sampled from a human donor who was either an allogeneic HSCT recipient or a stem cell or donor lymphocyte infusion donor (not recorded which). It is not recorded whose cells these are; they may come from a transplant donor. Both conserved end residues are part of each CDR3. A D gene is named only where the DNA matches it firmly. The listing skips clone size in some rows; elsewhere it reads once, few, many or a size class.

J	size	D	V	CDR3	DNA
TRBJ2-1	few	NA	TRBV5-1	CASSMSAPNEQFF	TGCGCCAGCAGTATGTCAGCCCCCAATGAGCAGTTCTTC
TRBJ1-1	NA	TRBD1	TRBV6-1	CASSEWDRGDEAFF	TGTGCCAGCAGTGAATGGGACAGGGGGGACGAAGCTTTCTTT
TRBJ2-1	NA	TRBD2	TRBV20-1	CSADPGLAGGYNEQFF	TGCAGTGCGGATCCGGGACTAGCGGGAGGATACAATGAGCAGTTCTTC
TRBJ1-6	few	TRBD1	TRBV12-3/TRBV12-4	CASSHRDRGYYNSPLHF	TGTGCCAGCAGTCACCGGGACAGGGGCTACTATAATTCACCCCTCCACTTT
TRBJ2-3	few	NA	TRBV27	CASSLRALIPNTDTQYF	TGTGCCAGCAGTTTACGAGCGCTGATACCCAACACAGATACGCAGTATTTT
TRBJ2-1	few	TRBD2	TRBV20-1	CSAASAGGQNEQFF	TGCAGTGCAGCCTCGGCGGGAGGCCAAAATGAGCAGTTCTTC
TRBJ2-1	few	TRBD2	TRBV7-9	CASTPREGLAVNNEQFF	TGTGCCAGCACCCCAAGAGAGGGACTAGCGGTAAACAATGAGCAGTTCTTC
TRBJ2-5	NA	TRBD2	TRBV3-1	CASSQGYLLAGGETQYF	TGTGCCAGCAGCCAAGGTTATCTACTAGCGGGGGGGGAGACCCAGTACTTC
TRBJ2-7	few	TRBD2	TRBV6-5	CASSYSPPRTSGSSHEQYF	TGTGCCAGCAGTTATAGTCCACCAAGAACTAGCGGGAGTTCCCACGAGCAGTACTTC
TRBJ2-1	few	TRBD2	TRBV29-1	CSGGGTSSYNEQFF	TGCAGCGGTGGGGGGACTAGCTCCTACAATGAGCAGTTCTTC
TRBJ1-6	NA	NA	TRBV20-1	CSASSGVGSPLHF	TGCAGTGCTAGTTCGGGGGTAGGCTCACCCCTCCACTTT
TRBJ2-6	NA	NA	TRBV4-1	CASSQDITASGANVLTF	TGCGCCAGCAGCCAAGATATTACAGCCTCTGGGGCCAACGTCCTGACTTTC
TRBJ2-6	NA	NA	TRBV7-3	CASSIGVSGANVLTF	TGTGCCAGCAGCATAGGAGTCTCTGGGGCCAACGTCCTGACTTTC
TRBJ2-5	NA	TRBD1	TRBV27	CATGYRGPETQYF	TGTGCCACCGGATACAGGGGTCCAGAGACCCAGTACTTC
TRBJ1-6	NA	NA	TRBV30	CARSVGENSPLHF	TGTGCCCGATCGGTAGGGGAGAATTCACCCCTCCACTTT
TRBJ2-7	few	TRBD2	TRBV11-2	CASSLDSGRGRIGEQYF	TGTGCCAGCAGCTTAGACTCGGGACGCGGGAGAATAGGGGAGCAGTACTTC
TRBJ1-1	many	NA	TRBV29-1	CSVERGRTEAFF	TGCAGCGTTGAACGGGGGAGAACTGAAGCTTTCTTT
TRBJ2-7	many	TRBD2	TRBV28	CASVSGTSGNYEQYF	TGTGCCAGCGTGTCGGGGACTAGCGGAAACTACGAGCAGTACTTC
TRBJ1-4	NA	NA	TRBV9	CASSTGSQNEKLFF	TGTGCCAGCAGTACCGGGTCCCAAAATGAAAAACTGTTTTTT
TRBJ2-7	NA	NA	TRBV30	CAWGGSVEQYF	TGTGCCTGGGGGGGATCGGTCGAGCAGTACTTC
TRBJ2-7	NA	NA	TRBV29-1	CSVGGGTSYEQYF	TGCAGCGTTGGAGGCGGGACCAGCTACGAGCAGTACTTC
TRBJ1-2	few	NA	TRBV19	CASSPLGARGYTF	TGTGCCAGTAGTCCCTTGGGGGCGAGGGGCTACACCTTC
TRBJ1-6	few	NA	TRBV20-1	CSPWEQSSYNSPLHF	TGCAGCCCTTGGGAACAGAGCTCCTATAATTCACCCCTCCACTTT
TRBJ2-7	NA	NA	TRBV3-1	CASSQRAATQQYF	TGTGCCAGCAGCCAGAGGGCCGCAACGCAGCAGTACTTC
TRBJ1-1	many	NA	TRBV5-1	CASSPAGGLMNTEAFF	TGCGCCAGCAGCCCGGCAGGAGGACTTATGAACACTGAAGCTTTCTTT
TRBJ1-1	many	NA	TRBV12-3/TRBV12-4	CASSSTGTSTEAFF	TGTGCCAGCAGTTCCACAGGGACCAGCACTGAAGCTTTCTTT
TRBJ2-2	few	NA	TRBV24-1	CATSGKGAGAYTGELFF	TGTGCCACCAGTGGGAAGGGTGCAGGGGCCTACACCGGGGAGCTGTTTTTT
TRBJ2-3	NA	TRBD2	TRBV4-1	CASSQGGRLAGTDTQYF	TGCGCCAGCAGCCAAGGCGGGAGGCTAGCGGGCACAGATACGCAGTATTTT
TRBJ2-2	NA	NA	TRBV6-5	CASSYRDSVTGELFF	TGTGCCAGCAGTTACCGGGACTCCGTAACCGGGGAGCTGTTTTTT
TRBJ2-3	NA	NA	TRBV7-9	CASSLSEADTQYF	TGTGCCAGCAGCTTAAGCGAGGCAGATACGCAGTATTTT
TRBJ2-2	NA	TRBD1	TRBV6-1	CASSHRGPGELFF	TGTGCCAGCAGTCACAGGGGGCCCGGGGAGCTGTTTTTT